This TCR beta chain was sequenced for a study of T-cell memory formation after mild COVID-19. Turning to the study itself: Largely donor-specific sequence clusters came from two donors.

Sample barcodes and UMIs were carried by the TCR alpha and TCR beta cDNA libraries that 5'RACE generated with constant-segment primers. TCRdb fed the 5' RACE reads into MiXCR, producing one record per CDR3 protein. Here the sample spans over 350,000 distinct CDR3 sequences, 24% being singletons. Whole-study results and caveats: From day 15 to 85, contracting clones were balanced between CD4 and CD8, whereas later expanders leaned toward CD4+.

Worth noting for this clonotype: No antigen is known for it.

Germline loops: CDR1 MNHEY, CDR2 SVGAGI. This CDR3 region has 13 residues. V gave up 4 bases and J gave up 2 bases, with 9 bases separating them. Sequenced sample: PBMCs or a T cell subset sorted from them (not recorded which). V and J are TRBV6-5 and TRBJ2-7; D may be TRBD1 or TRBD2 (6 bases each). This sequence was found in an adult woman who had mild COVID-19 (a few samples of this study predate the infection). Cell type and time point are not known. CDR3 region: CASSSGATYEQYF. In DNA, the CDR3 is TGTGCCAGCAGTTCGGGGGCCACCTACGAGCAGTACTTC.